The clone carrying this T cell receptor beta chain was observed a few times. The data originate from a study of blood T cell repertoires in COVID-19. Across the whole study: The origin of the acute and convalescent COVID-19 samples was the United States, Italy and Spain. Sample material is recorded as cDNA or gDNA derived from T cells, B-cell-depleted T cells, or PBMCs.

Trimming took off 6 bases at V and 4 bases at J, with 15 bases between the two ends. Germline loops: CDR1 SQVTM, CDR2 ANQGSEA. The CDR3 is made up of 13 amino acids. Study processing details: The authors estimated nucleated cell counts from reference gene primer amplification. The method was immunoSEQ multiplex PCR; TCRdb's version includes in-frame clones alone and lacks a portion of them. The V and J calls and the clone size are those of that table, but D and trimming were determined from the DNA. The table records around 60,000 clones, around 79% of them present only once. The sample consisted of peripheral blood. This chain links TRBV29-1 with TRBJ1-1; D unresolved. The TCR originated in a human donor in a cohort sampled during active COVID-19. In DNA, the CDR3 is TGCAGCGTGGCCGGCCAACGGGGCACTGAAGCTTTCTTT. It translates to CSVAGQRGTEAFF.